The present T cell receptor beta chain was sequenced within a study of graft-versus-host responses after intestinal transplantation. Study-level information: Induction using anti-thymocyte globulin, followed by tacrolimus and steroids for about 3 years, was given to all recipients. General study findings and limits: The highest levels of circulating GvH clones went along with early declines in HvG clones after transplant.

In regard to this clone: Its antigen is not identified.

Germline CDR1 and CDR2: GTSNPN and SVGIG (reference sequence). This CDR3 has 13 amino acids. V lost 2 bases and J 11 bases, leaving 18 bases between the germline ends. Libraries were prepared by immunoSEQ multiplex PCR; TCRdb keeps only in-frame clonotypes and omits some of them. The data contain 100,000 to 110,000 clones, about 90% of them seen just once; the ten biggest clones take up about 0.93%. The sequence was collected from a human donor who was the organ donor for an intestinal transplant. The sample here was unstimulated CD4+ T cells sorted from spleen or lymph node cells, taken before transplant. The chain recombines TRBV30 with TRBJ1-1, with D hard to call. The CDR3: CAWSPNVPVRAFF. For the CDR3, the DNA is TGTGCCTGGAGTCCCAACGTGCCCGTGCGGGCTTTCTTT.